This passage covers 20 T cell receptor beta chains from one sample sequenced in a study of beta chain features in type 1 diabetes. Expressed TCRB transcripts were sequenced because the entire RNA isolate underwent reverse transcription. Sequenced by immunoSEQ multiplex PCR; TCRdb stores in-frame clones only, minus some. The sample records some 410,000 clones, about 10% being singletons. Sequencing was done on a sample of naive CD4+ T cells from blood. These receptors all stem from a woman aged 18-29 years in good health.

This clone occurred a few times. The chain recombines TRBV7-2 with TRBJ1-2, with D unresolved. V gave up 1 base and J gave up 4 bases, with 16 bases separating them. This CDR3 contains 16 residues. CDR1 and CDR2 (germline): SGHTA, FQGNSA. CDR3 nucleotides: TGTGCCAGCAGCTTAGACCTGATTCCTTTCCGCTATGGCTACACCTTC. Residues: CASSLDLIPFRYGYTF.

This clone has just a few counts. V and J are TRBV15 and TRBJ2-5; 12 nucleotides match TRBD1. The ends lost 0 bases at V and 4 bases at J; junction bases unmatched: 6. Germline assignment: CDR1 LNHNV and CDR2 YYDKDF (reference sequence). This CDR3 contains 17 residues. CDR3: CATSREGTGGLGETQYF. The DNA for the CDR3 is TGTGCCACCAGCAGAGAAGGGACAGGGGGCTTGGGAGAGACCCAGTACTTC.

The sample holds one count of this clone. The chain couples TRBV7-3 to TRBJ2-5, with D unresolved. In germline, CDR1 is SGHTA, CDR2 FQGTGA. This CDR3 has 13 amino acids. Trimming cost V 4 bases and J 3 bases, with 9 bases left between them. The CDR3 DNA follows: TGTGCCAGCAGCTCCAGGCGAGAAGAGACCCAGTACTTC. Amino acid sequence: CASSSRREETQYF.

This clone came up a few times. The chain carries TRBV28 and TRBJ2-7; possibly TRBD2 for D (6 bases). V was trimmed by 5 bases and J by 4 bases, leaving 12 bases between them. The CDR3 extends over 13 amino acids. The V gene's germline CDR1 is MDHEN and CDR2 SYDVKM. CDR3 protein: CASSPGGVYEQYV. Here the CDR3 DNA reads TGTGCCAGCAGTCCCGGGGGAGTATACGAGCAGTACGTC.

This clone has a handful of counts. This chain links TRBV30 with TRBJ2-1; 10 bases match TRBD1. Germline lookup yields CDR1 GTSNPN and CDR2 SVGIG (reference sequence). The CDR3 consists of 15 residues. J lost 6 bases, V lost 4 bases, and 9 bases had no gene match. CDR3 amino acids: CAWNERQGAINEQFF. The CDR3 DNA follows: TGTGCCTGGAACGAGAGACAGGGGGCCATCAATGAGCAGTTCTTC.

This clone was counted a few times. The V gene is TRBV4-2, the J gene TRBJ2-7; D uncertain. V lost 1 base, J lost 3 bases, and 13 bases lay in between. The CDR3 is 15 residues long. From germline, CDR1 is LGHNA and CDR2 YNFKEQ. The CDR3 DNA reads as TGTGCCAGCAGCCAAGGTGGGCCGAACGACTACGAGCAGTACTTC. Translating gives CASSQGGPNDYEQYF.

This clone was counted between two and nine times. The chain combines TRBV6-5 with TRBJ2-1; D may match TRBD1 or TRBD2 (5 bases each). V was clipped by 0 bases and J by 10 bases, with 10 bases between them. From germline, CDR1 is MNHEY and CDR2 SVGAGI. The CDR3 is 13 amino acids. CDR3 in amino acids: CASSYSRGGEQFF. Written as DNA, the CDR3 is TGTGCCAGCAGTTACTCGAGGGGCGGCGAGCAGTTCTTC.

With respect to this clone: Other DNA sequences of this sample code for an identical CDR3. The chain is built from TRBV20-1 and TRBJ2-3; the D is unclear. Between the trimmed V and J ends, which lost 6 bases and 0 bases, there was a span of 4 bases. Germline V gene data show CDR1 as DFQATT and CDR2 as SNEGSKA (reference sequence). There are 11 residues in the CDR3. The CDR3 region is CSARSTDTQYF. CDR3 coding DNA: TGCAGTGCGCGTAGCACAGATACGCAGTATTTT.

The rearrangement links TRBV30 to TRBJ2-5, with 9 bases that match TRBD2. The J call is in doubt because the DNA end fits TRBJ2-7 better. This CDR3 comprises 15 residues. Germline assignment: CDR1 GTSNPN and CDR2 SVGIG (reference sequence). CDR3 coding DNA: TGTGCCTGGAGCAATAGCGGGAGAAGGTCCTACGAGCAGTACTTC. Translation: CAWSNSGRRSYEQYF.

This clone occurred a few times. The V call is TRBV21-1, the J call TRBJ2-1; the D call TRBD1 from the table was never checked on the DNA. TRBV21-1 is described as a pseudogene. The CDR3 is made up of 16 amino acids. DNA of the CDR3: TGTGCCAGCAGCACTATGAACAGGGACCCTGGGAATGAGCAGTTCTTC. Translated: CASSTMNRDPGNEQFF.

The genes are TRBV21-1 and TRBJ2-5; the D segment call TRBD1 is taken from the table without a DNA check. TRBV21-1 is shown as a pseudogene. The length of the CDR3 is 18 residues. The CDR3, as DNA: TGTGCCAGCAGCAGCACCTCCTTCCAGGGGCGCGGGTTAGAGACCCAGTACTTC. This gives the protein CASSSTSFQGRGLETQYF.

This clone was seen a few times. V gene TRBV10-3 combines with J gene TRBJ2-3; possible D gene TRBD1, 6 bases. CDR3 length: 14 amino acids. The germline V and J ends were trimmed by 10 bases and 2 bases, with 16 bases remaining between them. In germline, CDR1 is ENHRY, CDR2 SYGVKD. CDR3 nucleotide sequence: TGTGCCACGTCCCGACAGGAAAACACAGATACGCAGTATTTT. It codes for CATSRQENTDTQYF.

Written as DNA, the CDR3 is TGTGCCAGCAGCTTAAGGCCAGGGGTTGTCTACGAGCAGTACGTC. Its translation: CASSLRPGVVYEQYV. The gene calls are TRBV7-8 and TRBJ2-7; possible D gene TRBD1, 6 bases. In germline, CDR1 is SGHVS, CDR2 FQNEAQ. CDR3 size: 15 residues. The V end lost 2 bases, the J end lost 3 bases, and 14 bases lay between the germline ends.

This sequence joins TRBV9 and TRBJ2-5; a possible D gene is TRBD2 (6 bases). The V end was cut by 4 bases, the J end by 3 bases, with 7 bases between. Germline V CDR1 and CDR2: SGDLS, YYNGEE. The CDR3 has 12 amino acids. CDR3 residues: CASSPGEETQYF. The CDR3 DNA reads TGTGCCAGCAGCCCGGGGGAAGAGACCCAGTACTTC. Complete variable domain (other parts from reference TRBV9 and TRBJ2-5): DSGVTQTPKHLITATGQRVTLRCSPRSGDLSVYWYQQSLDQGLQFLIQYYNGEERAKGNILERFSAQQFPDLHSELNLSSLELGDSALYFCASSPGEETQYFGPGTRLLVL.

This sequence joins TRBV9 and TRBJ2-1; D remains unclear. CDR1 and CDR2 (germline): SGDLS, YYNGEE. The ends were cut back, 0 bases at V and 6 bases at J, with 7 bases in the middle. CDR3 length equals 13 residues. In nucleotides, the CDR3 is TGTGCCAGCAGCGTAGGTAGGAGCAATGAGCAGTTCTTC. Its protein is CASSVGRSNEQFF.

The DNA for the CDR3 is TGTGCCAGCAGCTCCTACAGGGGAAACAATTCACCCCTCCACTTT. Its translation is CASSSYRGNNSPLHF. The V gene is TRBV7-2, the J gene TRBJ1-6, with 7 bases aligning to TRBD1. The CDR3 runs 15 residues. The junction had 7 bases not matched to a gene; V was cut back by 4 bases and J by 7 bases. Germline lookup yields CDR1 SGHTA and CDR2 FQGNSA.

The chain joins TRBV5-1 to TRBJ1-3; TRBD1 matches 7 bases. J lost 5 bases, V lost 0 bases, and 8 bases had no gene match. The germline CDR1 and CDR2 sequences are SGHRS and YFSETQ. This CDR3 contains 16 residues. This chain's CDR3 is CASSLAPLQGRNTIYF. The CDR3 nucleotides read TGCGCCAGCAGCTTGGCCCCCTTACAGGGGCGAAACACCATATATTTT.

The chain recombines TRBV6-5 with TRBJ2-1; D might be TRBD2 (6 bases). Trimming took off 2 bases at V and 6 bases at J, with 14 bases between the two ends. The CDR3 is 15 residues long. Germline CDR1 MNHEY, CDR2 SVGAGI. CDR3 DNA: TGTGCCAGCAGTTACCGTCTGCGGGGAATCAATGAGCAGTTCTTC. Translation gives CASSYRLRGINEQFF.

This clone was seen only a few times. This chain connects TRBV7-2 to TRBJ1-2; TRBD1 aligns across 8 bases. The length of the CDR3 is 13 residues. The germline gives CDR1 SGHTA, CDR2 FQGNSA. V dropped 4 bases and J dropped 7; count of bases not matched to a gene: 5. The CDR3 DNA is TGTGCCAGCAGCTCGGACAGGGCCGTTGGCTACACCTTC. The encoded protein is CASSSDRAVGYTF.

This clone was picked up a small number of times. The same CDR3 is also encoded by other DNA sequences in this sample. The chain carries TRBV9 and TRBJ1-1; no definite D call. V gave up 0 bases and J gave up 2 bases, with 5 bases separating them. This CDR3 contains 13 residues. The germline V gene encodes CDR1 SGDLS and CDR2 YYNGEE. CDR3 in DNA: TGTGCCAGCAGCGTAGCTGTAAACACTGAAGCTTTCTTT. Its protein product is CASSVAVNTEAFF. Full variable domain (outside the CDR3, taken from reference TRBV9 and TRBJ1-1): DSGVTQTPKHLITATGQRVTLRCSPRSGDLSVYWYQQSLDQGLQFLIQYYNGEERAKGNILERFSAQQFPDLHSELNLSSLELGDSALYFCASSVAVNTEAFFGQGTRLTVV.